The subject of this entry is one T cell receptor (beta chain). Its antigen is unidentified. The sample originates from a study of shared clonotypes between healthy human individuals. Study as a whole: Per donor, three plates held CD4 naive cells, three held CD4 memory, two held CD8 naive and one held CD8 memory.

This CDR3 contains 15 residues. Trimming pared 1 base from V and 5 bases from J, leaving 14 bases between. Germline V gives CDR1 MGHRA, CDR2 YSYEKL. Study observations and caveats: Shared across four donors were 5% to 6% of the naive CD4 clonotypes.

Data came from immunoSEQ multiplex PCR; TCRdb stores just in-frame clones and leaves some out. The data contain 2 million to 2.5 million clones, over 85% of them singletons. The receptor was derived from a man between 18 and 29 years old in good health. The chain is built from TRBV4-1 and TRBJ2-5; TRBD1 is a possible D gene (5 bases). The sample was naive CD4+ T cells sorted from blood. Subset in this sample: CD45RA+ positively selected. CDR3 coding DNA: TGCGCCAGCAGCCAAGTTGGCGTGGGGCCGGAGACCCAGTACTTC. Protein sequence: CASSQVGVGPETQYF.